The 13 T cell receptor beta chains in this list originate from one sample, sequenced in a study of T cell changes during pregnancy in multiple sclerosis. Sequenced by immunoSEQ multiplex PCR; TCRdb stores in-frame clones only, minus some. The table has about 47,000 clones, roughly 90% seen once; the top ten hold around 2%. Specimen: peripheral blood, collected in the first trimester of pregnancy. The receptors stem from a female donor with multiple sclerosis, enrolled in a pregnancy study.

The V and J genes are TRBV5-5 and TRBJ2-1; D remains unclear. CDR3 size: 12 residues. Deletions cut 0 bases from V and 13 bases from J, with 11 bases between. Germline lookup yields CDR1 SGHKS and CDR2 YYEKEE (reference sequence). The CDR3 DNA reads TGTGCCAGCAGCTTGGCCCGTGGCACCCAGTTCTTC. This translates into CASSLARGTQFF.

The chain uses TRBV15 and TRBJ1-1; tentative D call: TRBD1 (5 bases). The CDR3 loop spans 15 amino acids. V shed 1 base and J shed 3 bases, with 12 bases lying between them. The germline V gene has CDR1 LNHNV and CDR2 YYDKDF (reference sequence). This CDR3 reads CATSRGGVSDTEAFF. DNA for the CDR3: TGTGCCACCAGCAGAGGGGGGGTTTCGGACACTGAAGCTTTCTTT.

V and J are TRBV29-1 and TRBJ2-3; TRBD2 might be the D (7 bases). The CDR3 is 15 residues long. Germline assignment: CDR1 SQVTM and CDR2 ANQGSEA. Trimming took 4 bases from V and 4 from J, leaving 18 bases between them. In DNA, the CDR3 is TGCAGCGTTGGTCGGGGGCGGGGGATGGCAGATACGCAGTATTTT. It yields the protein CSVGRGRGMADTQYF.

This clone came up a few times. The chain joins TRBV5-1 to TRBJ2-7; TRBD1 matches at 12 bases. Trimming at V came to 4 bases and at J to 12 bases, leaving 11 bases not matched to a gene. CDR3 length: 14 amino acids. The germline V gene has CDR1 SGHRS and CDR2 YFSETQ. CDR3 region: CASSQGTGGAKGYF. DNA for the CDR3: TGCGCCAGCAGCCAGGGGACAGGGGGCGCGAAGGGGTACTTC.

The chain links TRBV6-1 to TRBJ2-7, with 8 bases aligning to TRBD2. CDR1 and CDR2 from the germline V gene are MNHNS and SASEGT. This CDR3 has 18 amino acids. J gave up 2 bases and V 2 bases, and 14 bases lay outside the gene matches. CDR3 DNA sequence: TGTGCCAGCAGTGAACAGGGCGGGGGGTGGAGTGGGCCCTACGAGCAGTACTTC. Residues: CASSEQGGGWSGPYEQYF.

The chain carries TRBV7-2 and TRBJ1-1, with D tentatively TRBD1 (5 bases). The CDR3 is made up of 14 amino acids. Trimming stripped 6 bases from V and 3 bases from J, with 14 bases between. Germline V gene data show CDR1 as SGHTA and CDR2 as FQGNSA. The CDR3 nucleotides read TGTGCCAGCAGGCCGAGGACAAGCGACACTGAAGCTTTCTTT. It translates to CASRPRTSDTEAFF.

The chain combines TRBV7-2 with TRBJ2-1; a weak D match, TRBD1 (5 bases). CDR1 and CDR2 (germline): SGHTA, FQGNSA. The CDR3 has 14 amino acids. V was pared by 6 bases and J by 8 bases, with 17 bases between. CDR3 DNA sequence: TGTGCCAGCAGAAGAAACAGGAATAAGGATGAGCAGTTCTTC. This sequence encodes CASRRNRNKDEQFF.

Comments on this clone: One end of the junction fails to match germline, which may point to a read error. This sequence joins TRBV19 and TRBJ1-1; possible D gene TRBD1, 5 bases. Germline CDR1 is LNHDA and CDR2 is SQIVND (reference sequence). CDR3 length: 14 amino acids. CDR3 loop: CASSILLGQTPLKF. DNA of the CDR3: TGTGCCAGTAGTATCCTGCTAGGACAAACGCCCCTTAAATTT.

The rearrangement links TRBV2 to TRBJ2-3; D not certain. Trimming pared 6 bases from V and 5 bases from J, leaving 12 bases between. CDR1 SNHLY and CDR2 FYNNEI come from the germline V gene. The CDR3 consists of 13 residues. The CDR3 here is CASRATGIDTQYF. The CDR3 DNA sequence: TGTGCCAGCAGGGCCACGGGTATAGATACGCAGTATTTT.

The CDR3 loop is CASSESRRQPQHF. CDR3 DNA sequence: TGTGCCAGCAGCGAATCGAGGCGACAGCCCCAGCATTTT. The chain combines TRBV6-1 with TRBJ1-5; D not resolved. The CDR3 is 13 amino acids. CDR1 and CDR2 (germline): MNHNS, SASEGT. Trimming left V 6 bases short and J 7 bases short, with 13 bases between.

V usage is TRBV6-1 and J usage is TRBJ1-2; D ambiguous. Germline values: CDR1 MNHNS, CDR2 SASEGT. The CDR3 spans 16 residues. V lost 0 bases, J lost 4 bases, and 15 bases lay in between. The CDR3 protein is CASSEAGAGSGYGYTF. Here the CDR3 DNA reads TGTGCCAGCAGTGAAGCGGGAGCCGGGTCAGGCTATGGCTACACCTTC.

V and J are TRBV10-3 and TRBJ1-6, with 7 bases matching TRBD1. Per germline, CDR1 ENHRY and CDR2 SYGVKD. The V and J ends lost 11 bases and 4 bases, in that order; junction bases with no gene match: 11. This CDR3 has 15 residues. CDR3 nucleotides: TGTGCCGTTTCGCCCGGGACAGCTTATAATTCACCCCTCCACTTT. Translated, it gives CAVSPGTAYNSPLHF.

The V gene is TRBV7-9, the J gene TRBJ1-6; 9 positions match TRBD1. V was clipped by 5 bases and J by 6 bases; unmatched bases: 5. This CDR3 is 15 amino acids long. The V gene's germline CDR1 is SEHNR and CDR2 FQNEAQ (reference sequence). The CDR3 sequence: CASSRMTGGNSPLHF. The CDR3 bases are TGTGCCAGCAGCCGTATGACAGGGGGTAATTCACCCCTCCACTTT.